This TCR beta chain was retrieved from a study of cytomegalovirus exposure and HLA in healthy donors. Study-wide findings and caveats: A link between a missense DCLRE1C variant and TCR beta V- and J-gene trimming emerged from a later analysis. Later work found most CMV-associated TCR beta chains apparently HLA-restricted. A later analysis reportedly identified an Asian-associated ancestry cluster as carrying fewer N-insertions than the 666-donor mean.

With respect to this clone: Its antigen is currently unknown.

The PCR had 60 Vbeta and 13 Jbeta primers. Per the study methods: Later analysis identified roughly 84 million unique TCR beta chains, about 10 million shared. Measured with immunoSEQ multiplex PCR; TCRdb has only the in-frame clones, and not every one. V and J calls and clone size are given by that table; D and trimming were obtained from the DNA. The sample records around 150,000 clones, roughly 68% being singletons. Looked up from germline, CDR1 is MNHEY and CDR2 is SVGAGI. V was shortened by 0 bases and J by 4 bases, with 16 bases between the two germline ends. The CDR3 spans 16 residues. The receptor was isolated from a man aged 25-45 years in good health and CMV-seropositive. Source material: PBMCs. The chain joins TRBV6-5 to TRBJ2-7; the D gene is possibly TRBD1 (5 bases). The CDR3 loop is CASSYSEQTVIYEQYF. The DNA of the CDR3 is TGTGCCAGCAGTTACTCAGAACAGACAGTAATATACGAGCAGTACTTC.